This T cell receptor (beta chain) was observed in a study of beta chain features in type 1 diabetes. Overall study results and limits: In all four CD4+ subsets, TCRB CDR3 length was significantly, moderately reduced in type 1 diabetes.

The CDR3 covers 14 residues. Between the trimmed V and J ends, which lost 5 bases and 7 bases, there was a span of 15 bases. CDR1 is SEHNR and CDR2 is FQNEAQ in the germline V gene (reference sequence). The sample holds a few counts of this clone. Antigen unknown. As every portion of the isolated RNA was reverse transcribed, the sequencing read expressed TCRB transcripts. Assay: immunoSEQ multiplex PCR; the TCRdb copy retains only in-frame clones and omits some. The data contain about 160,000 clones, 8% to 8.5% of them singletons. The rearrangement links TRBV7-9 to TRBJ2-1; D possibly corresponds to TRBD2 (5 bases). The clonotype originates from a woman between 18 and 29 years old with type 1 diabetes. The specimen sequenced was central memory CD4+ T cells from blood. The CDR3 reads CASSPEASPNEQFF. The CDR3 coding sequence is TGTGCCAGCAGCCCCGAGGCTAGCCCTAATGAGCAGTTCTTC.